Described below is a single T cell receptor (beta chain) sequence and its context. Its antigen remains unknown. The data are from a study of cytomegalovirus exposure and HLA in healthy donors. Background on the study: Most genotyped donors, approximately 77% of 398, had Caucasian-associated genetic ancestry. Study-wide results and limits: Presence/absence results assume similar sequencing depth per donor, which may not hold.

Amplification used 60 Vbeta primers and 13 Jbeta primers. Profiling relied on immunoSEQ multiplex PCR, and the TCRdb table lists in-frame clones only, not all of them. The sample includes approximately 100,000 clones, roughly four fifths of them seen just once. The CDR3 loop spans 13 amino acids. Per the germline V gene, CDR1 is GTSNPN and CDR2 is SVGIG (reference sequence). Germline trimming cut 5 bases from V and 4 bases from J; bases unmatched to any gene: 8. This TCR was recovered from a man in his forties or fifties in good health and CMV-seronegative. The chain joins TRBV30 to TRBJ2-7, with 7 positions matching TRBD1. Specimen: PBMCs. The CDR3 protein is CAWALDREYEQYF. Written as DNA, the CDR3 is TGTGCCTGGGCGCTAGACAGGGAATACGAGCAGTACTTC.